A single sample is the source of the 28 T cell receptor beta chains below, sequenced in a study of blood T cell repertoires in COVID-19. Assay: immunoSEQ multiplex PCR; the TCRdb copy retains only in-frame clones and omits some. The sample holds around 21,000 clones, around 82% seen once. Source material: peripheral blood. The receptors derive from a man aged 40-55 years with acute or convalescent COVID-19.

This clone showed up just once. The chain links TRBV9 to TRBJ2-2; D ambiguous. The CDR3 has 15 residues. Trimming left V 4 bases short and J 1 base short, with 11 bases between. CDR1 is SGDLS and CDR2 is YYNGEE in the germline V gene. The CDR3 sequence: CASSPILLNTGELFF. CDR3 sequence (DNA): TGTGCCAGCAGCCCAATACTATTGAACACCGGGGAGCTGTTTTTT.

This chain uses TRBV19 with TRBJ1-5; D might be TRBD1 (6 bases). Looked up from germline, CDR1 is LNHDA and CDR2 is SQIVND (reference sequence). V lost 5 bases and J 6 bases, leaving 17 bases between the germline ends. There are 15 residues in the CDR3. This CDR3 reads CASSRNRGGSQPQHF. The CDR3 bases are TGTGCCAGTAGTCGAAACCGGGGGGGCTCTCAGCCCCAGCATTTT.

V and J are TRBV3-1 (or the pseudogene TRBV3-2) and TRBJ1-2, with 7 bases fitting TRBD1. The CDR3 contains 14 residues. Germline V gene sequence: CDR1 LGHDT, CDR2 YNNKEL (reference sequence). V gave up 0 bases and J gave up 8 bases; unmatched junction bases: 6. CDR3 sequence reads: CASSQDLYRGGYTF. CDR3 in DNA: TGTGCCAGCAGCCAAGATCTTTACAGGGGAGGCTACACCTTC.

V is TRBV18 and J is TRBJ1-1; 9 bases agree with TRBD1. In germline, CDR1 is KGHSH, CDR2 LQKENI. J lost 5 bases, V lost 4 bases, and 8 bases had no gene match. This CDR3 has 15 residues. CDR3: CASSRQDGTGTEAFF. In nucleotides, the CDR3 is TGTGCCAGCTCACGACAGGACGGGACAGGGACTGAAGCTTTCTTT. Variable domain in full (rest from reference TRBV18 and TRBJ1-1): NAGVMQNPRHLVRRRGQEARLRCSPMKGHSHVYWYRQLPEEGLKFMVYLQKENIIDESGMPKERFSAEFPKEGPSILRIQQVVRGDSAAYFCASSRQDGTGTEAFFGQGTRLTVV.

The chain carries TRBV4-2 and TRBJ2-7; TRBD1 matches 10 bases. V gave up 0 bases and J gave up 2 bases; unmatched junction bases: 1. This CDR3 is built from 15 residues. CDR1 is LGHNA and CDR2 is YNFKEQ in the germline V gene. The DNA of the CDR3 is TGTGCCAGCAGCCAAGAAGGGACAGGGGCCTACGAGCAGTACTTC. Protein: CASSQEGTGAYEQYF.

The CDR3 here is CASSLATGGTGELFF. The CDR3 nucleotides are TGTGCCAGCAGCTTAGCGACAGGTGGTACCGGGGAGCTGTTTTTT. V usage is TRBV11-3 and J usage is TRBJ2-2, with D maybe TRBD1 (6 bases). V shed 1 base and J shed 5 bases, with 11 bases lying between them. The V gene's germline CDR1 is SGHNT and CDR2 YENEEA. The CDR3 is made up of 15 amino acids. The complete variable domain, with remaining parts taken from reference TRBV11-3 and TRBJ2-2, reads EAGVVQSPRYKIIEKKQPVAFWCNPISGHNTLYWYLQNLGQGPELLIRYENEEAVDDSQLPKDRFSAERLKGVDSTLKIQPAELGDSAVYLCASSLATGGTGELFFGEGSRLTVL.

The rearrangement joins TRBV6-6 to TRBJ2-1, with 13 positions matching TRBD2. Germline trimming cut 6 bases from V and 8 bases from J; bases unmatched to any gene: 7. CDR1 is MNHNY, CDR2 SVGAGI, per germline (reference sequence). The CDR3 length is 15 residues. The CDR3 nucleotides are TGTGCCAGCAGCCCTTCCGGACTAGCGGGAGATGAGCAGTTCTTC. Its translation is CASSPSGLAGDEQFF.

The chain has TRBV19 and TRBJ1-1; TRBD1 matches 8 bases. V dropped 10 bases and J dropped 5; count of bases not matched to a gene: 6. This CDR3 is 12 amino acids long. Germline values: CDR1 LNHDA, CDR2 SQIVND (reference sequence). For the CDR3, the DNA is TGTGCCACCTACAGGGGGTTGACTGAAGCTTTCTTT. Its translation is CATYRGLTEAFF.

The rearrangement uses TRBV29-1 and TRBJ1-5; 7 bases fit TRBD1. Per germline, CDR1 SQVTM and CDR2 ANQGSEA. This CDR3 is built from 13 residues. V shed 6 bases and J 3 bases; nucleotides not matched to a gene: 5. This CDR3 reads CSVRGESNQPQHF. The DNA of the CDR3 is TGCAGCGTCAGGGGGGAATCCAATCAGCCCCAGCATTTT.

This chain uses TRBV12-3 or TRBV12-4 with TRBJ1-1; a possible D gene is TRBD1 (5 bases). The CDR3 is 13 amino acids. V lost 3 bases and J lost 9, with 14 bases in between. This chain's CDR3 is CASSFLTGQKAFF. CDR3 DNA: TGTGCCAGCAGTTTTCTTACAGGCCAAAAAGCTTTCTTT.

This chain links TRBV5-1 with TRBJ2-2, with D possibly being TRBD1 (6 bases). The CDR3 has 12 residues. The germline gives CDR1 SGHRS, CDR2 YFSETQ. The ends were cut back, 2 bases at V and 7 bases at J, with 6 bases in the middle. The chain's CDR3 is CASSLGGGELFF. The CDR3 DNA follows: TGCGCCAGCAGCTTAGGGGGCGGGGAGCTGTTTTTT.

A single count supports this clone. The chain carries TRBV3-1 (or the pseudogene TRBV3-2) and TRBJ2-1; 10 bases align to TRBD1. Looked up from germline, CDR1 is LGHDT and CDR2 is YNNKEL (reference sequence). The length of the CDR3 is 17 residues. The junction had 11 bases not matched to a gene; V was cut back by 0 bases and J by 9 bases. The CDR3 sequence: CASSQEWVDRGWVEQFF. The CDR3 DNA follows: TGTGCCAGCAGCCAAGAGTGGGTGGACAGGGGGTGGGTTGAGCAGTTCTTC.

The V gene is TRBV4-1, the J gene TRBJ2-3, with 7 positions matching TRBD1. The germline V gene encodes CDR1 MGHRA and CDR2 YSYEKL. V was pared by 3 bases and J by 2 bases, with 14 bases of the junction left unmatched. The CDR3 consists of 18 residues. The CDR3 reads CASSHQPGQLTPTDTQYF. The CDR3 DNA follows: TGCGCCAGCAGCCATCAACCGGGACAGCTAACCCCCACAGATACGCAGTATTTT.

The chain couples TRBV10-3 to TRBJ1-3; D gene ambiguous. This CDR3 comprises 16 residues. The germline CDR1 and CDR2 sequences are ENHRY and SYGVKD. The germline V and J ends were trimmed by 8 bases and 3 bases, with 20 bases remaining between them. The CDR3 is CAIGSIPGSFGNTIYF. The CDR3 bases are TGTGCCATCGGCTCCATACCGGGAAGTTTTGGAAACACCATATATTTT.

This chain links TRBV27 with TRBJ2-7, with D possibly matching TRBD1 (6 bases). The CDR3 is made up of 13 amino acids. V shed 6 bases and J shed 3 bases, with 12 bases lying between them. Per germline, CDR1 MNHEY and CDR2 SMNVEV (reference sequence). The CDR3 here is CASRRARGYEQYF. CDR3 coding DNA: TGTGCCAGCAGACGGGCCAGGGGCTACGAGCAGTACTTC.

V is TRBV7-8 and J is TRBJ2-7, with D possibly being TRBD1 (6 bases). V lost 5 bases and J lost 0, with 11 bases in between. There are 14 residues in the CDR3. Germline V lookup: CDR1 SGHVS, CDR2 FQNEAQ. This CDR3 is CASSASRGSYEQYF. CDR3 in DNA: TGTGCCAGCAGCGCCTCCAGGGGCTCCTACGAGCAGTACTTC.

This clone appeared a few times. The CDR3 DNA reads TGCGCCAGCAGCCAAGCAGGCCAGCCCCAGCATTTT. Amino acid sequence: CASSQAGQPQHF. J is TRBJ1-5 and V is TRBV4-1, with no clear D. Germline lookup yields CDR1 MGHRA and CDR2 YSYEKL. CDR3 size: 12 residues. V was clipped by 1 base and J by 7 bases, with 5 bases between them.

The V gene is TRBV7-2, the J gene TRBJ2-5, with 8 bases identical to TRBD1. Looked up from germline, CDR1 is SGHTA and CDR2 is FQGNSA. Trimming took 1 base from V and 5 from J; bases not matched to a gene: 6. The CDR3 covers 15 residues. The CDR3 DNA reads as TGTGCCAGCAGCTTAGGCCAGGGGGCCGGGGAGACCCAGTACTTC. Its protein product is CASSLGQGAGETQYF.

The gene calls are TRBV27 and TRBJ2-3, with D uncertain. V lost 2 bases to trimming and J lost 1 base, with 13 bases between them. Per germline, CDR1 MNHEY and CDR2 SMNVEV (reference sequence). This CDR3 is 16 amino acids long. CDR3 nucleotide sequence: TGTGCCAGCAGTTTAATGGGTAGCCGGGGCACAGATACGCAGTATTTT. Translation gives CASSLMGSRGTDTQYF.

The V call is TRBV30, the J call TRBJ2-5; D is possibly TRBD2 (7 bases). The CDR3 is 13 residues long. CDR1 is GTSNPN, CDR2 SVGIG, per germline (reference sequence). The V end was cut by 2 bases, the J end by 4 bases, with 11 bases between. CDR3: CAWSLGGGETQYF. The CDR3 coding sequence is TGTGCCTGGAGTCTAGGGGGGGGAGAGACCCAGTACTTC.

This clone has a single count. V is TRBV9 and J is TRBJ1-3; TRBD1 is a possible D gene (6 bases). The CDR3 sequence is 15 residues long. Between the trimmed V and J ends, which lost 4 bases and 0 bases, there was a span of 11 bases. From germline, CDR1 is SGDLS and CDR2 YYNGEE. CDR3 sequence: CASSSGQLSGNTIYF. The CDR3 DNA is TGTGCCAGCAGCTCCGGACAGCTCTCTGGAAACACCATATATTTT.

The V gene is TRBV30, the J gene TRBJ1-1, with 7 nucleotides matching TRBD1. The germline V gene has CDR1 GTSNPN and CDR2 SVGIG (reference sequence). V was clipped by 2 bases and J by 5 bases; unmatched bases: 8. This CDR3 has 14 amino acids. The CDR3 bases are TGTGCCTGGAGTCGGGACAGTGGATGGACTGAAGCTTTCTTT. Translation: CAWSRDSGWTEAFF.

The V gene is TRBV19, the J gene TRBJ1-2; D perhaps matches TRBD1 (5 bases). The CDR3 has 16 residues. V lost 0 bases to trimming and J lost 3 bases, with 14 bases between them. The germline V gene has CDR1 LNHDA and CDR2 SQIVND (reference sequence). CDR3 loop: CASSIEGGRKYYGYTF. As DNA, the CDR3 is TGTGCCAGTAGTATAGAGGGGGGACGGAAATACTATGGCTACACCTTC. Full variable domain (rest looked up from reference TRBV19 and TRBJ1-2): DGGITQSPKYLFRKEGQNVTLSCEQNLNHDAMYWYRQDPGQGLRLIYYSQIVNDFQKGDIAEGYSVSREKKESFPLTVTSAQKNPTAFYLCASSIEGGRKYYGYTFGSGTRLTVV.

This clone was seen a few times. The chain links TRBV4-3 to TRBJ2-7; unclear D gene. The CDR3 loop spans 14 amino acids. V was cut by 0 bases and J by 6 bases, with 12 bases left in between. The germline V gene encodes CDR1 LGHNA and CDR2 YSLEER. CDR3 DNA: TGCGCCAGCAGCCAAGATAGGTACCCGGGCGAGCAGTACTTC. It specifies CASSQDRYPGEQYF.

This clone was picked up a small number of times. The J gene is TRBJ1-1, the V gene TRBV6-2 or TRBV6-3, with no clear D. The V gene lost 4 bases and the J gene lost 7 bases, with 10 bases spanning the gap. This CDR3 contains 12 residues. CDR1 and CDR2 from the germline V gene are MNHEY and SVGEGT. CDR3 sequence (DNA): TGTGCCAGCAGTTTGTATACGAGTGAAGCTTTCTTT. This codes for CASSLYTSEAFF.

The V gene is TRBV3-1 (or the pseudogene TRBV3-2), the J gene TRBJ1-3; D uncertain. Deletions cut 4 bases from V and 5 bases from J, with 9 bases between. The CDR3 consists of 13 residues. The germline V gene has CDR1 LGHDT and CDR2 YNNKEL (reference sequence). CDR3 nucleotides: TGTGCCAGCAGCCTAATAGCCCGAAACACCATATATTTT. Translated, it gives CASSLIARNTIYF.

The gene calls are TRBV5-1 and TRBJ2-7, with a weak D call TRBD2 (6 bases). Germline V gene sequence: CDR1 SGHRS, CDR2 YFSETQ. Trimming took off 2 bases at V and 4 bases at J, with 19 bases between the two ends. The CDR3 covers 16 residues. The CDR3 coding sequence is TGCGCCAGCAGCTTCATCCTAGGCGGGATCACGTACGAGCAGTACTTC. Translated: CASSFILGGITYEQYF.

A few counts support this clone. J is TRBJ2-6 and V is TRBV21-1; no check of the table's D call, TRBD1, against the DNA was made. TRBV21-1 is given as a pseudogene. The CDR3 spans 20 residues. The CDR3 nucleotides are TGTGCCAGCAGCAAAGATTCGGGGACAGGCAAAAGCTCTGGGGCCAACGTCCTGACTTTC. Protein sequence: CASSKDSGTGKSSGANVLTF.